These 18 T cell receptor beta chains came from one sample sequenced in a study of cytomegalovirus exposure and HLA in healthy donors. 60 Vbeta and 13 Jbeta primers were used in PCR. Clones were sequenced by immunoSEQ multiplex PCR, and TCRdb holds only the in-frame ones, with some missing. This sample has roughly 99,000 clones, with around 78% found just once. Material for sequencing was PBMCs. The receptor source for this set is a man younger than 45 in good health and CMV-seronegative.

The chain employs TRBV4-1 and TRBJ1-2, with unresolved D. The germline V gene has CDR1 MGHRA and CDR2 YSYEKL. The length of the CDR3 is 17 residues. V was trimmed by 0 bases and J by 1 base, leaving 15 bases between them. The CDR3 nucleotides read TGCGCCAGCAGCCAAGAGGTAGCGGGGAATCGTAACTATGGCTACACCTTC. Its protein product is CASSQEVAGNRNYGYTF.

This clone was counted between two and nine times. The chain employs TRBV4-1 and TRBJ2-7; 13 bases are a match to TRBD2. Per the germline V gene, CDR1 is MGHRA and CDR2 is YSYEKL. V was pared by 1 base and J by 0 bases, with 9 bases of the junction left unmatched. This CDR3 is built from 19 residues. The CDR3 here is CASSQVRLAGGLGSYEQYF. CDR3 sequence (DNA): TGCGCCAGCAGCCAAGTAAGACTAGCGGGAGGCCTAGGCTCCTACGAGCAGTACTTC.

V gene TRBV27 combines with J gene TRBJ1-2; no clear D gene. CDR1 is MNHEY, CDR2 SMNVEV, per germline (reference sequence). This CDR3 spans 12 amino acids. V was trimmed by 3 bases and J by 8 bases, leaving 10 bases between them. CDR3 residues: CASSLRGNGYTF. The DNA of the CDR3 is TGTGCCAGCAGTTTGAGAGGCAACGGCTACACCTTC.

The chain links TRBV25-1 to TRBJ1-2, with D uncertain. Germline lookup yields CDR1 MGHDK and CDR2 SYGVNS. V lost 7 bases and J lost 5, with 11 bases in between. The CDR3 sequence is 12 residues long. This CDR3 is CASNDNSYGYTF. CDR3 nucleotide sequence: TGTGCCAGCAACGACAACTCGTATGGCTACACCTTC.

CDR3 sequence: CASSLAGPGSSGYTF. The CDR3 region has the DNA TGCGCCAGCAGCTTGGCTGGGCCCGGATCATCTGGCTACACCTTC. The rearrangement uses TRBV5-1 and TRBJ1-2; D ambiguous. This CDR3 is 15 amino acids long. Germline V CDR1 and CDR2: SGHRS, YFSETQ. With 0 bases removed from V and 7 bases from J, the gap between germline ends came to 16 bases.

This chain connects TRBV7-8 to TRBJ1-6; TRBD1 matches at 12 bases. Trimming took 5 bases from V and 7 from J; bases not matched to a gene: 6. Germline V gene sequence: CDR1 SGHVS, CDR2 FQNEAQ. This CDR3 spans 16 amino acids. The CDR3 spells CASSQGTGGNNSPLHF. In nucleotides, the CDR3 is TGTGCCAGCAGCCAAGGGACAGGGGGCAACAATTCACCCCTCCACTTT. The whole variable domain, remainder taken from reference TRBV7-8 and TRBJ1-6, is GAGVSQSPRYKVAKRGQDVALRCDPISGHVSLFWYQQALGQGPEFLTYFQNEAQLDKSGLPSDRFFAERPEGSVSTLKIQRTQQEDSAVYLCASSQGTGGNNSPLHFGNGTRLTVT.

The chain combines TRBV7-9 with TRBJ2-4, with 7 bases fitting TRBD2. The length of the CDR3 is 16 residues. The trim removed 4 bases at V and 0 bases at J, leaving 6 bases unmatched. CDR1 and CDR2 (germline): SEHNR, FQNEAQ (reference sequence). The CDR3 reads CASSSNSGLAKNIQYF. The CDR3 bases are TGTGCCAGCAGCTCCAATAGCGGGTTAGCCAAAAACATTCAGTACTTC.

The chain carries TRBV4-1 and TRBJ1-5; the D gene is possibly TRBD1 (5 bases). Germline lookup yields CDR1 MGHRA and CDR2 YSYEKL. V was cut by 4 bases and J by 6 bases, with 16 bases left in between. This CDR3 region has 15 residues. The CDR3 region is CASSRMGEGSQPQHF. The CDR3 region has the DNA TGCGCCAGCAGCCGAATGGGGGAGGGGAGTCAGCCCCAGCATTTT.

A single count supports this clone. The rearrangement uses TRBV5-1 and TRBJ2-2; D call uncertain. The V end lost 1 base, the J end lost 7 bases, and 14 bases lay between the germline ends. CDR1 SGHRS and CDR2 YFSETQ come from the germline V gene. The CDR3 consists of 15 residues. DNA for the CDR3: TGCGCCAGCAGCTTGAGACCGGCAACGGGCGGGGAGCTGTTTTTT. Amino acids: CASSLRPATGGELFF.

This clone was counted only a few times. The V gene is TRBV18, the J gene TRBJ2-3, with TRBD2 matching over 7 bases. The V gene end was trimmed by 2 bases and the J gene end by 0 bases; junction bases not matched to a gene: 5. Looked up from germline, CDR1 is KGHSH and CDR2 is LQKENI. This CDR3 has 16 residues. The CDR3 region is CASSPWSSGSTDTQYF. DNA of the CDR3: TGTGCCAGCTCACCATGGAGTAGCGGGAGCACAGATACGCAGTATTTT.

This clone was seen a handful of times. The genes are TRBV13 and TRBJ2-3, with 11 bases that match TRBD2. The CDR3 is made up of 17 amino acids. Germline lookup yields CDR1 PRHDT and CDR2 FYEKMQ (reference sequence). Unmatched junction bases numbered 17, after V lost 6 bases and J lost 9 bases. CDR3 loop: CASSYTTSGSMKVTQYF. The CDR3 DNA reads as TGTGCCAGCAGTTACACCACTAGCGGGAGTATGAAGGTGACGCAGTATTTT.

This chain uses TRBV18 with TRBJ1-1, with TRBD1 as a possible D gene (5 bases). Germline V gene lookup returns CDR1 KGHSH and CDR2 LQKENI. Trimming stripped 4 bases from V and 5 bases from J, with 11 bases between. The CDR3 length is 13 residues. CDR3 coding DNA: TGTGCCAGCTCACAATCCAGGGAAACTGAAGCTTTCTTT. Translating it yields CASSQSRETEAFF. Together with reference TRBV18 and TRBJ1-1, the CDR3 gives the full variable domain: NAGVMQNPRHLVRRRGQEARLRCSPMKGHSHVYWYRQLPEEGLKFMVYLQKENIIDESGMPKERFSAEFPKEGPSILRIQQVVRGDSAAYFCASSQSRETEAFFGQGTRLTVV.

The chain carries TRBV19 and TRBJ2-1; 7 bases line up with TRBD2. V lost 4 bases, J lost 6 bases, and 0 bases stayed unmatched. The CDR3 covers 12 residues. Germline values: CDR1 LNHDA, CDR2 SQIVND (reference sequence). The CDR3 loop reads CASSTGGNEQFF. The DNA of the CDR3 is TGTGCCAGTAGTACGGGGGGCAATGAGCAGTTCTTC.

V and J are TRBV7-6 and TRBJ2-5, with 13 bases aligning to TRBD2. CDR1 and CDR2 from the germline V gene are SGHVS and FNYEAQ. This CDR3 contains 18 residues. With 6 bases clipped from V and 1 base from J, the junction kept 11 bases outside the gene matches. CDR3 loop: CASSPTSGGPLPQETQYF. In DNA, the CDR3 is TGTGCCAGCAGTCCGACTAGCGGGGGGCCCCTTCCCCAAGAGACCCAGTACTTC.

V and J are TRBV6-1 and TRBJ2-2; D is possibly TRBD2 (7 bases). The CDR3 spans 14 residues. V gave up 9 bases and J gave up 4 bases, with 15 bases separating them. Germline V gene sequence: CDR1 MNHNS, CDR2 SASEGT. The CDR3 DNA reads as TGTGCCAGTTGCCGGGGGGCCCCCACCGGGGAGCTGTTTTTT. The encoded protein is CASCRGAPTGELFF.

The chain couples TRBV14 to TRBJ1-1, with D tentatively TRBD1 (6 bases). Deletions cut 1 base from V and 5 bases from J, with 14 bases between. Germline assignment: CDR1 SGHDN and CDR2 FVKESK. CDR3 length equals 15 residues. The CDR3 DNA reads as TGTGCCAGCAGCCAAGTGACAGGTGAGGGGACTGAAGCTTTCTTT. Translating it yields CASSQVTGEGTEAFF.

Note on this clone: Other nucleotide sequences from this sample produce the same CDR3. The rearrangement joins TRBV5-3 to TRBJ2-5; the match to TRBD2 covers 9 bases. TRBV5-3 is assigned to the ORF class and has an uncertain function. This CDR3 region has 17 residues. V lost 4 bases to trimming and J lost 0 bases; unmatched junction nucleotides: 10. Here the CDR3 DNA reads TGTGCCAGAAGCCCCGGACTGGCGGGAGGGTACCAAGAGACCCAGTACTTC. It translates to CARSPGLAGGYQETQYF.

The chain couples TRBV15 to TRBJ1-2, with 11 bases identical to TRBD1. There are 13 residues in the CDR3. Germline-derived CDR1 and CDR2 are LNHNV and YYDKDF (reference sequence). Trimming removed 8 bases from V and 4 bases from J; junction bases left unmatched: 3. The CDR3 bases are TGTGCCACCGGGACAGGGGGAGGCTATGGCTACACCTTC. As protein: CATGTGGGYGYTF.